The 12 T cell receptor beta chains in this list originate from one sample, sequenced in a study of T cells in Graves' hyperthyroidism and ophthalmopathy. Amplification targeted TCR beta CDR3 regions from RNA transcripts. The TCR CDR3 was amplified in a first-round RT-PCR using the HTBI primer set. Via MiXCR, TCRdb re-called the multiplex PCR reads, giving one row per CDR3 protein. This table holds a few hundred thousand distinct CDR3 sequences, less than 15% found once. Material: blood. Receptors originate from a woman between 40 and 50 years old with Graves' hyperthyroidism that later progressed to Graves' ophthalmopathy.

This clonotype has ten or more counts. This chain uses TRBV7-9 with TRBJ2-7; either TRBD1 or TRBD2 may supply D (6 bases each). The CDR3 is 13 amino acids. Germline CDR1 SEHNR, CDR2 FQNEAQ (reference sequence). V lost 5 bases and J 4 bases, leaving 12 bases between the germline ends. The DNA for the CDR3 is TGTGCCAGCAGCCCGGGGGCCGGTTACGAGCAGTACTTC. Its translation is CASSPGAGYEQYF.

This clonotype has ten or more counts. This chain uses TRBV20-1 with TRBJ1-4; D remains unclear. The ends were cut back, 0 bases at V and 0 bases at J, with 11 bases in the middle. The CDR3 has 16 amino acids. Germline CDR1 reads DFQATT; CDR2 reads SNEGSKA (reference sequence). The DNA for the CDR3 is TGCAGTGCTAGAGATCCGGGCAGCCCAACTAATGAAAAACTGTTTTTT. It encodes CSARDPGSPTNEKLFF.

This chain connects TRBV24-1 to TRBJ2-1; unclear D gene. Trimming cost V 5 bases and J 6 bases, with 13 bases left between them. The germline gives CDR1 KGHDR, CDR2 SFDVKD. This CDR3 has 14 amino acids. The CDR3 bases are TGTGCCACCAGTGGTTACTGGGGTCGCAATGAGCAGTTCTTC. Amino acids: CATSGYWGRNEQFF.

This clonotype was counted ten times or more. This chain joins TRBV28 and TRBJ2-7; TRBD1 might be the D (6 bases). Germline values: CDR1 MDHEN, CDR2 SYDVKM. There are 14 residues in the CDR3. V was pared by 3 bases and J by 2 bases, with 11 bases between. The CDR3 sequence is CASSFPGQTYEQYF. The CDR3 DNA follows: TGTGCCAGCAGTTTCCCTGGACAGACCTACGAGCAGTACTTC.

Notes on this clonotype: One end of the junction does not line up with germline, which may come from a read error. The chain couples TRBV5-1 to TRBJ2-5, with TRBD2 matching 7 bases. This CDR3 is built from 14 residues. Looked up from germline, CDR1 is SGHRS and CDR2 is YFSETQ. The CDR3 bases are TGCGCCAGCAGATTGGGCGGGAGAGGGGAGACCCAGTACTTC. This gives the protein CASRLGGRGETQYF.

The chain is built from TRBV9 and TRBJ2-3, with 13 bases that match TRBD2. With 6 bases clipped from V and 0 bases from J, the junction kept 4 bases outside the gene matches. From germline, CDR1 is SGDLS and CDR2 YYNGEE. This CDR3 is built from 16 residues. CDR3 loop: CASNPGLAGSTDTQYF. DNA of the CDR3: TGTGCCAGCAACCCGGGACTAGCGGGGAGCACAGATACGCAGTATTTT. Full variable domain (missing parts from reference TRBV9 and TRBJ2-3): DSGVTQTPKHLITATGQRVTLRCSPRSGDLSVYWYQQSLDQGLQFLIQYYNGEERAKGNILERFSAQQFPDLHSELNLSSLELGDSALYFCASNPGLAGSTDTQYFGPGTRLTVL.

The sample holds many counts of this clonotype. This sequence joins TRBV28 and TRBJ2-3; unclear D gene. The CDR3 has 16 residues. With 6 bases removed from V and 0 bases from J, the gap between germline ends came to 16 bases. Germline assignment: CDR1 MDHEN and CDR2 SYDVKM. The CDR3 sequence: CASSPFWVTSTDTQYF. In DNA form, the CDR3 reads TGTGCCAGCAGCCCATTTTGGGTTACTAGCACAGATACGCAGTATTTT.

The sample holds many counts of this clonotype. In nucleotides, the CDR3 is TGTGCCAGCAGTCACGGGACAGGAGGGCTTAACACTGAAGCTTTCTTT. This gives the protein CASSHGTGGLNTEAFF. The chain is built from TRBV6-1 and TRBJ1-1; TRBD1 agrees at 8 bases. J lost 2 bases, V lost 5 bases, and 10 bases had no gene match. This CDR3 spans 16 amino acids. Germline-derived CDR1 and CDR2 are MNHNS and SASEGT.

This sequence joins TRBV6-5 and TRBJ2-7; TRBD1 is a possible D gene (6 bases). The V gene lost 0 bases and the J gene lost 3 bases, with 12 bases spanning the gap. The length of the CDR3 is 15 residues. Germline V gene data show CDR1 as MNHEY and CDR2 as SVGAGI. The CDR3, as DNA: TGTGCCAGCAGTTACTCGGGGGCGCATAGCTACGAGCAGTACTTC. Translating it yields CASSYSGAHSYEQYF.

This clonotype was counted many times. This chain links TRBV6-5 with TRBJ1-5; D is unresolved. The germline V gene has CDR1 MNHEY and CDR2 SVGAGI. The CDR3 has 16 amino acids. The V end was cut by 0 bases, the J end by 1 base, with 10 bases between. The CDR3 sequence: CASSYSPIWSNQPQHF. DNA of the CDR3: TGTGCCAGCAGTTACTCCCCGATTTGGAGCAATCAGCCCCAGCATTTT.

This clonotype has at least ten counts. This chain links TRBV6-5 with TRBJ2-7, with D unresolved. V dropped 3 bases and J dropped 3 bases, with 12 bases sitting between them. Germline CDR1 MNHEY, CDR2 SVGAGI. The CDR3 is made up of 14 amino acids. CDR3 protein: CASSYGRRIYEQYF. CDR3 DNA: TGTGCCAGCAGTTATGGGCGGCGGATCTACGAGCAGTACTTC.

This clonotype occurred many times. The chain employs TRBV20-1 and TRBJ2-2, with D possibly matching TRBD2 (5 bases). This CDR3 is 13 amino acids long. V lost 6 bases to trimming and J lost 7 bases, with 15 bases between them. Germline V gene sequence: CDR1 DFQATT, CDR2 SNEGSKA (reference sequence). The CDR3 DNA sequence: TGCAGTGCCACGCTAGGGAGTGGCGGGGAGCTGTTTTTT. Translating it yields CSATLGSGGELFF.